The clone carrying this T cell receptor (beta chain) was picked up a small number of times. As yet, its antigen is unknown. It was RNA transcripts that yielded the amplified TCR beta CDR3 regions. HTBI primers were the set used in a first-round RT-PCR of the TCR CDR3. TCRdb reprocessed the multiplex PCR reads with MiXCR, giving one entry per CDR3 protein. Of 600,000 to 800,000 distinct CDR3 sequences listed, about a third were seen once; the top ten hold around 32%. This specimen comes from a study of T cells in Graves' hyperthyroidism and ophthalmopathy. Study results and caveats: Ophthalmopathy stood apart from stable hyperthyroidism in a 13 V-J model.

V dropped 6 bases and J dropped 8 bases, with 13 bases sitting between them. This CDR3 is built from 12 residues. For Graves' hyperthyroidism to be stable, ophthalmopathy could not progress within 18 months. Uncontrolled infection, other autoimmune disease, pregnancy or lactation led to exclusion. Sequencing was performed on blood. This sequence originates from a woman aged 40 to 50 with Graves' hyperthyroidism. V usage is TRBV12-3 or TRBV12-4 and J usage is TRBJ1-1, with D unresolved. The DNA of the CDR3 is TGTGCCAGCAGCCCTCTGGGAGAGGAAGCTTTCTTT. Its protein is CASSPLGEEAFF.